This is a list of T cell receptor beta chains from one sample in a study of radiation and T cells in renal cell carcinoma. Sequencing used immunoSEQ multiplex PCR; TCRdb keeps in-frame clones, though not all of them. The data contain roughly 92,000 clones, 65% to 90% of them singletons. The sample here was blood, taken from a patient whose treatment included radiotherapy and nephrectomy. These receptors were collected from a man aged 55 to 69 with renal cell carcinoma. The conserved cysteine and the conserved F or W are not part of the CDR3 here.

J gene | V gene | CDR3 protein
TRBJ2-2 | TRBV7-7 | ASSLIYWGENTGELF
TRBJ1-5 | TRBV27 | ASSYGRNQPQH
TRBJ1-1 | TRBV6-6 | ASSKGQGAQTEAF
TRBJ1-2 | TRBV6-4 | ASSDPDSNYGYT
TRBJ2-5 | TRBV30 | AWSVRTGYSGNHWETQY
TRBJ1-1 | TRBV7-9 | ASSLYTGTGESEAF
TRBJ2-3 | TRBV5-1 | ASSLSGGRVTQY
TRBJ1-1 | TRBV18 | ASSPGTEAF
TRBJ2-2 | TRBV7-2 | ASSAWASGRAGELF
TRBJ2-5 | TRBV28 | ASSDDRDPQETQY
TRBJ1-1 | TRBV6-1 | ASRSPGQGVEAF
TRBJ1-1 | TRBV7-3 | ASSLSVVGAVTEAF
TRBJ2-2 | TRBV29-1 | SVSGRDDTGELF
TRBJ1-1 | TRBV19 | ASSIQLTNTEAF
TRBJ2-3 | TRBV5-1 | ASSLEGGSGYTQY
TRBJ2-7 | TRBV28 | ASAGPYEQY
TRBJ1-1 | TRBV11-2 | ASSQNRVGGEAF
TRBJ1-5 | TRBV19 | ASSPGQGYQPQH
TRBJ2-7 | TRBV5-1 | ASSLVVAGAHEQY
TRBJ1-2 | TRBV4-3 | ASSQDRGTAYGYT
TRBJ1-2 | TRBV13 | ASSLVRSSPYGYT
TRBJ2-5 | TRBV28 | ASSLPRREVRETQY
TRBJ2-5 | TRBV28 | ASSNRESLYQETQY
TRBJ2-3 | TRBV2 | ASSLTQGSDTQY